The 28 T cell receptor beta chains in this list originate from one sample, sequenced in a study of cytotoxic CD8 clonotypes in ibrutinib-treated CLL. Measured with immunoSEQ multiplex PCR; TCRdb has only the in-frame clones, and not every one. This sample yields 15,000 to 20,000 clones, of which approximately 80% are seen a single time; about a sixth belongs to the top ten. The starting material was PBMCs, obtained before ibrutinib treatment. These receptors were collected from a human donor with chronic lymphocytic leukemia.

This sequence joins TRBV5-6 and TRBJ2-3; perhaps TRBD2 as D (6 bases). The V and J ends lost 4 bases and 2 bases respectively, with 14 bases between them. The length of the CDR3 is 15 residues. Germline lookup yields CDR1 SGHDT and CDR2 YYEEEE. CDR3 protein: CASSPGVQLTDTQYF. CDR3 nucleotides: TGTGCCAGCAGCCCGGGAGTGCAGCTCACAGATACGCAGTATTTT.

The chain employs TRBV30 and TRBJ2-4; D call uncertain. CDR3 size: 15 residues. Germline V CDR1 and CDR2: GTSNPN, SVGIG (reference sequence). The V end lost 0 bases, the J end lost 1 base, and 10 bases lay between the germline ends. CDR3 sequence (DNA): TGTGCCTGGAGTGTATTCAGAGCGGCCAAAAACATTCAGTACTTC. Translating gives CAWSVFRAAKNIQYF.

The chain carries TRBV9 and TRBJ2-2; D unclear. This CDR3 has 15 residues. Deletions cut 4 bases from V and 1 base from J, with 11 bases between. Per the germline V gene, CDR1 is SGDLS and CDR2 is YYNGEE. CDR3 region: CASSQPARNTGELFF. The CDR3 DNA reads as TGTGCCAGCAGCCAACCTGCGAGGAACACCGGGGAGCTGTTTTTT. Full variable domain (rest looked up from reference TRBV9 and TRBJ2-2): DSGVTQTPKHLITATGQRVTLRCSPRSGDLSVYWYQQSLDQGLQFLIQYYNGEERAKGNILERFSAQQFPDLHSELNLSSLELGDSALYFCASSQPARNTGELFFGEGSRLTVL.

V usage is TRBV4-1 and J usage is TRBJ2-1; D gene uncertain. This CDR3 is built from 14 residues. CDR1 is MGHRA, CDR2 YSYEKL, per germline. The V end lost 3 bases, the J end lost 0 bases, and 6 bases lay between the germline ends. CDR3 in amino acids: CASSHSSSYNEQFF. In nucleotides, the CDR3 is TGCGCCAGCAGCCATTCTAGCTCCTACAATGAGCAGTTCTTC.

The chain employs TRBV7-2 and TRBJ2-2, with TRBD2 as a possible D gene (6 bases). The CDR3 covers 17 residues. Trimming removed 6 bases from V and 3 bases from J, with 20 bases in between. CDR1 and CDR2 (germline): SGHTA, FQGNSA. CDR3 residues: CASRTDSGAGDTGELFF. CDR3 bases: TGTGCCAGCAGGACCGACTCGGGAGCAGGCGACACCGGGGAGCTGTTTTTT. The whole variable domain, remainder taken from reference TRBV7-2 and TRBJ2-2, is GAGVSQSPSNKVTEKGKDVELRCDPISGHTALYWYRQSLGQGLEFLIYFQGNSAPDKSGLPSDRFSAERTGGSVSTLTIQRTQQEDSAVYLCASRTDSGAGDTGELFFGEGSRLTVL.

CDR3 loop: CASSSGTGGIDTQYF. The CDR3 DNA reads TGTGCCAGCAGTTCCGGGACAGGGGGCATAGATACGCAGTATTTT. V usage is TRBV6-4 and J usage is TRBJ2-3; TRBD1 aligns across 12 bases. Per the germline V gene, CDR1 is MRHNA and CDR2 is SNTAGT. J gave up 5 bases and V 5 bases, and 5 bases lay outside the gene matches. The CDR3 has 15 residues.

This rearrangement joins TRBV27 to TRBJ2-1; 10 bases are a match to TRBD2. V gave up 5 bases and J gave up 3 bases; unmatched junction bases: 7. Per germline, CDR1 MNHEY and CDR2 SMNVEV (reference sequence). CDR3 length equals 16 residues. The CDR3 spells CASSPLAGGFYNEQFF. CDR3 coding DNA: TGTGCCAGCAGTCCGTTAGCGGGAGGTTTCTACAATGAGCAGTTCTTC.

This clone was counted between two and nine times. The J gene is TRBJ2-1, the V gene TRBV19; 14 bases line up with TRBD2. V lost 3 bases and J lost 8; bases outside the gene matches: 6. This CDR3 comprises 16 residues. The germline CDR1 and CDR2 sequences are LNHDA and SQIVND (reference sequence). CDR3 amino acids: CASSIPGLAGGHEQFF. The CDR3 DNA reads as TGTGCCAGTAGTATCCCTGGACTAGCGGGAGGCCATGAGCAGTTCTTC.

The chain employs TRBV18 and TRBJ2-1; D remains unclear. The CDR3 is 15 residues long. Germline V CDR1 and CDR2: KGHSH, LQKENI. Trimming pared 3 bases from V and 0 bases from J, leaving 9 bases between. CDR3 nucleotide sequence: TGTGCCAGCTCACCCATGGTTAGCTCCTACAATGAGCAGTTCTTC. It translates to CASSPMVSSYNEQFF.

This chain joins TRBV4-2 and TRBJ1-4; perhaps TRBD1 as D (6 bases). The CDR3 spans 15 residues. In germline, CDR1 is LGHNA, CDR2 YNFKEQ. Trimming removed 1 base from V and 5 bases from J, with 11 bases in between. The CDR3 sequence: CASSQAGQLNEKLFF. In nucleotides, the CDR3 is TGTGCCAGCAGCCAAGCCGGACAGTTAAATGAAAAACTGTTTTTT.

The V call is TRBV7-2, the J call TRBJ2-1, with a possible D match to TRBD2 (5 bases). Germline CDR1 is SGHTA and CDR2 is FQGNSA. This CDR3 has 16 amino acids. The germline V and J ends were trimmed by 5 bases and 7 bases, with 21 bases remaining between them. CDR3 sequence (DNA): TGTGCCAGCAGCCTCAAACTCCCCTGGGGAGAAAATGAGCAGTTCTTC. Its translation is CASSLKLPWGENEQFF. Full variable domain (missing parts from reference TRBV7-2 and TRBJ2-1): GAGVSQSPSNKVTEKGKDVELRCDPISGHTALYWYRQSLGQGLEFLIYFQGNSAPDKSGLPSDRFSAERTGGSVSTLTIQRTQQEDSAVYLCASSLKLPWGENEQFFGPGTRLTVL.

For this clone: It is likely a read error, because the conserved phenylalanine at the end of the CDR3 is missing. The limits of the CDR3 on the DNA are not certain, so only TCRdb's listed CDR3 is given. The CDR3 reads CASSLGTGGLAGFV. The chain uses TRBV11-2 and TRBJ1-1; the table's D call of TRBD1 was not tested on the DNA. The CDR3 spans 14 amino acids, including both terminal residues. Germline V gene sequence: CDR1 SGHAT, CDR2 FQNNGV.

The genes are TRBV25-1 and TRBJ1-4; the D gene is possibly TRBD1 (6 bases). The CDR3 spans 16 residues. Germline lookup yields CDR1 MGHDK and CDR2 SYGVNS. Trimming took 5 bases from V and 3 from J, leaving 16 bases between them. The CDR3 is CASSPLQGIANEKLFF. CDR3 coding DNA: TGTGCCAGCAGTCCTTTACAGGGCATTGCTAATGAAAAACTGTTTTTT.

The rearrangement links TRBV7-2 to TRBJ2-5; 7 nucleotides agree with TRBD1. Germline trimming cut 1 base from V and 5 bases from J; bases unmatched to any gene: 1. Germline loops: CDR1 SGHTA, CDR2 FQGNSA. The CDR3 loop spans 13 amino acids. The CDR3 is CASSLVGGETQYF. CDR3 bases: TGTGCCAGCAGCTTAGTAGGGGGCGAGACCCAGTACTTC. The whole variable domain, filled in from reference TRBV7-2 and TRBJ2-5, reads GAGVSQSPSNKVTEKGKDVELRCDPISGHTALYWYRQSLGQGLEFLIYFQGNSAPDKSGLPSDRFSAERTGGSVSTLTIQRTQQEDSAVYLCASSLVGGETQYFGPGTRLLVL.

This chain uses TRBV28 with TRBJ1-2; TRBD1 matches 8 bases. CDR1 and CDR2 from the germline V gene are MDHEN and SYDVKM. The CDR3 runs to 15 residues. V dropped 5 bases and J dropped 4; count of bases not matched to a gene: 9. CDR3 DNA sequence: TGTGCCAGCAGTCGGGACAGGTCCCATCTCTATGGCTACACCTTC. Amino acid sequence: CASSRDRSHLYGYTF.

The CDR3 spells CASSLVQRNTGELFF. CDR3 coding DNA: TGTGCCAGCAGCTTAGTCCAGAGGAACACCGGGGAGCTGTTTTTT. The chain recombines TRBV7-9 with TRBJ2-2; D is unclear. V gave up 1 base and J gave up 1 base, with 7 bases separating them. This CDR3 has 15 amino acids. Germline V gene lookup returns CDR1 SEHNR and CDR2 FQNEAQ (reference sequence).

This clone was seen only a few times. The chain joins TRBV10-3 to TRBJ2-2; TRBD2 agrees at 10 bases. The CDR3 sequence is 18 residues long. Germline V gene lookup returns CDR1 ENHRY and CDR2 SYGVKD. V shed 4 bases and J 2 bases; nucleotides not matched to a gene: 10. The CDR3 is CAISGGSGRGLNTGELFF. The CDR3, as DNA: TGTGCCATCAGTGGAGGGAGCGGGAGGGGACTCAACACCGGGGAGCTGTTTTTT.

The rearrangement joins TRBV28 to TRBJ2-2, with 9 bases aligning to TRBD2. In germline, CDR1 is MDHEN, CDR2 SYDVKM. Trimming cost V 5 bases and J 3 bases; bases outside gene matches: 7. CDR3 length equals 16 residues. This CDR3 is CASSMAGGEHTGELFF. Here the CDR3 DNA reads TGTGCCAGCAGTATGGCGGGAGGGGAGCACACCGGGGAGCTGTTTTTT. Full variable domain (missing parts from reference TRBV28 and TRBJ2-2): DVKVTQSSRYLVKRTGEKVFLECVQDMDHENMFWYRQDPGLGLRLIYFSYDVKMKEKGDIPEGYSVSREKKERFSLILESASTNQTSMYLCASSMAGGEHTGELFFGEGSRLTVL.

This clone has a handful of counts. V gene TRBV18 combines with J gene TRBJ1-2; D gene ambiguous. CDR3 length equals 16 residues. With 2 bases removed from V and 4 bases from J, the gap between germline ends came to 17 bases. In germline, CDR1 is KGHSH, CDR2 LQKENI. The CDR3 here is CASSPEGGGGTYGYTF. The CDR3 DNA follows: TGTGCCAGCTCACCAGAGGGTGGAGGCGGCACCTATGGCTACACCTTC.

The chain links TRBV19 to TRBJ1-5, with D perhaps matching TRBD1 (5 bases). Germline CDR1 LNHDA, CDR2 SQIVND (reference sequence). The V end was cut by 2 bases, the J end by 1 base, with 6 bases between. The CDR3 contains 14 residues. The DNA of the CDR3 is TGTGCCAGTAGTATACGGGGGAGCAATCAGCCCCAGCATTTT. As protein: CASSIRGSNQPQHF.

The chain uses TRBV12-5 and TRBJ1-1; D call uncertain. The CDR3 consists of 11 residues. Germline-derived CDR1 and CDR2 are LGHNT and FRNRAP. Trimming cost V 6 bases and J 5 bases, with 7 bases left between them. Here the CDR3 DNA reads TGTGCTAGTGGACAGAGTACTGAAGCTTTCTTT. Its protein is CASGQSTEAFF.

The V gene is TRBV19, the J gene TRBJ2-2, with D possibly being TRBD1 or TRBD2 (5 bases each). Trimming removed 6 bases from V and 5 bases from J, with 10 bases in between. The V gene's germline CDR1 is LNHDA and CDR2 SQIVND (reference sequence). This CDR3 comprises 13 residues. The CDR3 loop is CASSRDGTGELFF. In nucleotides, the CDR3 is TGTGCCAGTAGCCGGGACGGAACCGGGGAGCTGTTTTTT.

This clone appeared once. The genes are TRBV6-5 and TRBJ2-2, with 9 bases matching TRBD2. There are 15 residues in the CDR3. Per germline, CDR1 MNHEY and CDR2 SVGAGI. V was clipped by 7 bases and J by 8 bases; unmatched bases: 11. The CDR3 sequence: CASTGLARVRGELFF. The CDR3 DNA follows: TGTGCCAGCACCGGACTAGCGAGAGTACGAGGGGAGCTGTTTTTT.

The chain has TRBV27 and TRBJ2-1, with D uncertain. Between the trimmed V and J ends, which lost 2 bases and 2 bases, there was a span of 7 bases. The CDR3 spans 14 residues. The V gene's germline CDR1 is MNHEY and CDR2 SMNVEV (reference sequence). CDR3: CASSLQKTYNEQFF. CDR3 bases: TGTGCCAGCAGTTTACAAAAAACCTACAATGAGCAGTTCTTC.

The CDR3 coding sequence is TGTGCCAGCAGTGAACCCAGGAGCTCCTACGAGCAGTACTTC. It specifies CASSEPRSSYEQYF. The chain uses TRBV2 and TRBJ2-7; D is uncertain. V was cut by 2 bases and J by 0 bases, with 8 bases left in between. There are 14 residues in the CDR3. The V gene's germline CDR1 is SNHLY and CDR2 FYNNEI.

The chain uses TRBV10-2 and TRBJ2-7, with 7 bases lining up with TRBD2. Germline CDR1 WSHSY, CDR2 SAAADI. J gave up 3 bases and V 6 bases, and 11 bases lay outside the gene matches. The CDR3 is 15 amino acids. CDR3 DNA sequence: TGCGCCAGCAGACTTCTAGCGGAGGGGATCTACGAGCAGTACTTC. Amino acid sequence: CASRLLAEGIYEQYF.

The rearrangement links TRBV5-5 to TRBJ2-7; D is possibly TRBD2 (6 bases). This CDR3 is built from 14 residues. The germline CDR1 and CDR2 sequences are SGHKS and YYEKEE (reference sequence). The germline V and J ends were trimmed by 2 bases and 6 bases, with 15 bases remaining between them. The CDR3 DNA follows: TGTGCCAGCAGCTTTCGGAGGGGCACGACCGAGCAGTACTTC. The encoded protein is CASSFRRGTTEQYF.

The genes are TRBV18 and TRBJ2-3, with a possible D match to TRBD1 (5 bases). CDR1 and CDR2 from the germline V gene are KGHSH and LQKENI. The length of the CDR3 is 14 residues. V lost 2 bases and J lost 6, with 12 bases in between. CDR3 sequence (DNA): TGTGCCAGCTCACCATCAGGCTCAGGGGATACGCAGTATTTT. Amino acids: CASSPSGSGDTQYF.